One and the same sample provided the 24 T cell receptor beta chains below, sequenced in a study of T cells after posttransplantation cyclophosphamide. This table comes from immunoSEQ multiplex PCR, and its TCRdb copy is limited to in-frame clones, with some not included. This repertoire lists about 25,000 clones without singletons; nearly 1.5% sits in the top ten. Sequencing was done on a sample of PBMCs. Receptor source: a man between 50 and 59 years old in good health, CMV-negative, and a related stem cell transplant donor.

This clone was recorded many times. The chain recombines TRBV4-1 with TRBJ1-2, with 7 bases fitting TRBD1. Germline lookup yields CDR1 MGHRA and CDR2 YSYEKL. The CDR3 loop spans 15 amino acids. The junction had 8 bases not matched to a gene; V was cut back by 4 bases and J by 3 bases. The chain's CDR3 is CASSRAGGKDYGYTF. DNA for the CDR3: TGCGCCAGCAGCCGAGCAGGGGGTAAGGACTATGGCTACACCTTC.

The rearrangement links TRBV5-6 to TRBJ1-6; D is unclear. This CDR3 contains 17 residues. Trimming took off 4 bases at V and 0 bases at J, with 14 bases between the two ends. The V gene's germline CDR1 is SGHDT and CDR2 YYEEEE. The CDR3 nucleotides are TGTGCCAGCAGCACTTACCGGTTTGACTCCTATAATTCACCCCTCCACTTT. It yields the protein CASSTYRFDSYNSPLHF.

This clone was seen many times. The genes are TRBV4-2 and TRBJ1-1, with 7 nucleotides matching TRBD1. CDR1 LGHNA and CDR2 YNFKEQ come from the germline V gene. The CDR3 is 17 residues long. J was trimmed by 4 bases and V by 2 bases; bases with no gene match: 13. In DNA form, the CDR3 reads TGTGCCAGCAGCCAACAACCGACAGGGAGTTTGGGCACTGAAGCTTTCTTT. Encoded protein: CASSQQPTGSLGTEAFF.

This clone came up many times. The rearrangement joins TRBV4-1 to TRBJ1-5; TRBD1 agrees at 9 bases. The CDR3 extends over 14 amino acids. Losses at the gene ends were 3 bases for V and 4 bases for J; bases not matched to a gene: 1. Per the germline V gene, CDR1 is MGHRA and CDR2 is YSYEKL. CDR3 nucleotide sequence: TGCGCCAGCAGCCACGGACAGGGGAATCAGCCCCAGCATTTT. Its protein product is CASSHGQGNQPQHF.

This clone was recorded many times. At one boundary the junction diverges from the germline segment, which might be a read error. The chain recombines TRBV7-7 with TRBJ1-3; D is undetermined. The CDR3 contains 15 residues. Germline assignment: CDR1 SSHAT and CDR2 FNYEAQ (reference sequence). The CDR3 loop reads CASSLGPTGGNTIYF. The DNA of the CDR3 is TGTGCTAGCAGCTTAGGACCGACGGGTGGAAACACCATATATTTT.

The sample holds many counts of this clone. The chain couples TRBV5-4 to TRBJ2-5, with TRBD2 matching over 12 bases. The trim removed 0 bases at V and 4 bases at J, leaving 7 bases unmatched. The CDR3 is 17 amino acids. Germline V gene lookup returns CDR1 SGHNT and CDR2 YYREEE (reference sequence). The DNA for the CDR3 is TGTGCCAGCAGCTTGGCTAGCGGGAGGGCCTGGATAGAGACCCAGTACTTC. As protein: CASSLASGRAWIETQYF. Full variable domain (missing parts from reference TRBV5-4 and TRBJ2-5): ETGVTQSPTHLIKTRGQQVTLRCSSQSGHNTVSWYQQALGQGPQFIFQYYREEENGRGNFPPRFSGLQFPNYSSELNVNALELDDSALYLCASSLASGRAWIETQYFGPGTRLLVL.

At least ten counts were recorded for this clone. The V and J genes are TRBV30 and TRBJ1-1; D uncertain. Germline V CDR1 and CDR2: GTSNPN, SVGIG (reference sequence). This CDR3 is built from 15 residues. V was pared by 5 bases and J by 0 bases, with 16 bases between. CDR3: CAWDLRPVLNTEAFF. Here the CDR3 DNA reads TGTGCCTGGGACCTGAGGCCGGTACTGAACACTGAAGCTTTCTTT.

Ten or more counts support this clone. This chain links TRBV29-1 with TRBJ2-2; 8 bases line up with TRBD1. This CDR3 region has 13 residues. Germline V gene lookup returns CDR1 SQVTM and CDR2 ANQGSEA. With 5 bases clipped from V and 6 bases from J, the junction kept 5 bases outside the gene matches. The CDR3, as DNA: TGCAGCGTTTGGGGCAGGGGGCCCGGGGAGCTGTTTTTT. Translating it yields CSVWGRGPGELFF.

This clone was recorded many times. The chain joins TRBV5-1 to TRBJ2-3; tentatively, D is TRBD1 (7 bases). Between the trimmed V and J ends, which lost 0 bases and 2 bases, there was a span of 13 bases. CDR1 and CDR2 (germline): SGHRS, YFSETQ. The CDR3 extends over 16 amino acids. The CDR3 sequence: CASSLEAGGNTDTQYF. The DNA of the CDR3 is TGCGCCAGCAGCTTGGAGGCAGGGGGGAACACAGATACGCAGTATTTT.

This clone was observed many times. CDR3 sequence reads: CASSGTVIYEQYF. In nucleotides, the CDR3 is TGTGCCAGCAGCGGGACAGTTATCTACGAGCAGTACTTC. The V and J genes are TRBV2 and TRBJ2-7, with TRBD1 matching 7 bases. The CDR3 is 13 residues long. Germline CDR1 reads SNHLY; CDR2 reads FYNNEI. J was trimmed by 3 bases and V by 6 bases; bases with no gene match: 5.

This clone has ten or more counts. This chain joins TRBV6-5 and TRBJ1-1; D may be TRBD1 (6 bases). This CDR3 has 14 residues. The germline V gene encodes CDR1 MNHEY and CDR2 SVGAGI. With 6 bases removed from V and 6 bases from J, the gap between germline ends came to 17 bases. CDR3 region: CASRPGTSLPEAFF. The CDR3 region has the DNA TGTGCCAGCAGACCCGGGACAAGTTTGCCTGAAGCTTTCTTT.

In its sample, this clone was seen many times. The chain employs TRBV19 and TRBJ2-2; 7 bases map to TRBD1. The junction had 8 bases not matched to a gene; V was cut back by 6 bases and J by 7 bases. This CDR3 region has 14 residues. From germline, CDR1 is LNHDA and CDR2 SQIVND (reference sequence). CDR3 in DNA: TGTGCCAGTAGGACAGGGTGGGTTCGCGGGGAGCTGTTTTTT. Translation: CASRTGWVRGELFF.

This clone was seen ten or more times. This chain connects TRBV6-5 to TRBJ1-4; 8 nucleotides match TRBD1. The CDR3 extends over 14 amino acids. The germline CDR1 and CDR2 sequences are MNHEY and SVGAGI. V was pared by 6 bases and J by 8 bases, with 8 bases of the junction left unmatched. The CDR3 nucleotides read TGTGCCAGCAGAAGACAGGGGAAGAGAGAAAAACTGTTTTTT. Translated, it gives CASRRQGKREKLFF.

This clone was counted at least ten times. This chain connects TRBV19 to TRBJ2-7; 9 positions match TRBD2. The CDR3 length is 13 residues. Germline CDR1 reads LNHDA; CDR2 reads SQIVND (reference sequence). V lost 4 bases to trimming and J lost 5 bases; unmatched junction nucleotides: 3. The CDR3 reads CASSSGGDNEQYF. In DNA, the CDR3 is TGTGCCAGTAGTAGCGGGGGGGATAACGAGCAGTACTTC.

This clone was seen repeatedly, ten times or more. V is TRBV5-1 and J is TRBJ2-7, with a weak D call TRBD2 (6 bases). Germline loops: CDR1 SGHRS, CDR2 YFSETQ. Trimming removed 3 bases at V and 0 bases at J, with 16 bases between. The CDR3 loop spans 16 amino acids. CDR3 DNA: TGCGCCAGCAGCTCGGGGGAACACCCACCCTCCTACGAGCAGTACTTC. This codes for CASSSGEHPPSYEQYF.

The gene calls are TRBV7-6 and TRBJ2-5; 8 nucleotides line up with TRBD1. TRBJ2-7 explains the end of the DNA better; the J call may be wrong. The CDR3 runs 15 residues. The germline gives CDR1 SGHVS, CDR2 FNYEAQ. CDR3 residues: CASSLGGNRGDEQYF. The CDR3 nucleotides read TGTGCCAGCAGCTTAGGTGGGAACAGGGGGGACGAGCAGTACTTC.

Ten or more counts support this clone. The rearrangement joins TRBV5-1 to TRBJ2-3, with D tentatively TRBD2 (5 bases). The CDR3 covers 15 residues. V lost 4 bases to trimming and J lost 2 bases, with 14 bases between them. Germline CDR1 and CDR2: SGHRS and YFSETQ. DNA for the CDR3: TGCGCCAGCAGCCGGCAGAGCGGATACACAGATACGCAGTATTTT. It encodes CASSRQSGYTDTQYF. Full variable domain (outside the CDR3, taken from reference TRBV5-1 and TRBJ2-3): KAGVTQTPRYLIKTRGQQVTLSCSPISGHRSVSWYQQTPGQGLQFLFEYFSETQRNKGNFPGRFSGRQFSNSRSEMNVSTLELGDSALYLCASSRQSGYTDTQYFGPGTRLTVL.

The table lists this clone with many counts. The V call is TRBV28, the J call TRBJ2-5; D is perhaps TRBD1 (6 bases). Germline V gives CDR1 MDHEN, CDR2 SYDVKM. The V end was cut by 2 bases, the J end by 4 bases, with 17 bases between. The CDR3 totals 16 residues. In DNA, the CDR3 is TGTGCCAGCAGTTTAGTCAGGGGACCTAAGACAGAGACCCAGTACTTC. Translation gives CASSLVRGPKTETQYF.

This clone was detected ten times or more. V usage is TRBV9 and J usage is TRBJ2-1, with 9 positions matching TRBD2. The CDR3 is made up of 14 amino acids. Germline V gene sequence: CDR1 SGDLS, CDR2 YYNGEE. Trimming removed 7 bases from V and 6 bases from J; junction bases left unmatched: 8. The CDR3 here is CASSRRGGANEQFF. The CDR3 nucleotides read TGTGCCAGCTCCCGACGCGGGGGGGCCAATGAGCAGTTCTTC.

There are many counts of this clone. In nucleotides, the CDR3 is TGTGCCAGTAGTATAGCGGGGGGGGCCGGTGAGACCCAGTACTTC. Translated: CASSIAGGAGETQYF. The chain recombines TRBV19 with TRBJ2-5; the match to TRBD2 covers 8 bases. In germline, CDR1 is LNHDA, CDR2 SQIVND (reference sequence). Germline trimming cut 1 base from V and 5 bases from J; bases unmatched to any gene: 6. The CDR3 covers 15 residues.

The chain joins TRBV18 to TRBJ2-5, with 15 bases lining up with TRBD2. The J call is doubtful: the DNA matches TRBJ2-7 better. The CDR3 consists of 15 residues. Looked up from germline, CDR1 is KGHSH and CDR2 is LQKENI. The CDR3 is CASSPGTSGRSEQYF. The CDR3 coding sequence is TGTGCCAGCTCACCCGGGACTAGCGGGAGGAGCGAGCAGTACTTC.

Many counts were recorded for this clone. V usage is TRBV18 and J usage is TRBJ1-3; 11 bases agree with TRBD1. Germline assignment: CDR1 KGHSH and CDR2 LQKENI. The CDR3 length is 17 residues. V lost 3 bases, J lost 1 base, and 5 bases stayed unmatched. The CDR3, as DNA: TGTGCCAGCTCACCCTTCGGGACAGGGGGGTCTGGAAACACCATATATTTT. Protein: CASSPFGTGGSGNTIYF.

Sample share makes this clone medium-sized. The rearrangement uses TRBV6-5 and TRBJ1-2; a weak D match, TRBD1 (6 bases). The germline V gene encodes CDR1 MNHEY and CDR2 SVGAGI. This CDR3 spans 13 amino acids. The germline V and J ends were trimmed by 5 bases and 4 bases, with 11 bases remaining between them. This CDR3 reads CASSPRTAYGYTF. DNA for the CDR3: TGTGCCAGCAGTCCTCGGACAGCCTATGGCTACACCTTC.

This clone was recorded many times. The V and J genes are TRBV5-4 and TRBJ2-7; D is uncertain. Germline lookup yields CDR1 SGHNT and CDR2 YYREEE (reference sequence). The V end lost 3 bases, the J end lost 5 bases, and 12 bases lay between the germline ends. CDR3 size: 13 residues. The CDR3 coding sequence is TGTGCCAGCAGCTCCGACGGGTGGGACGAGCAGTACTTC. The encoded protein is CASSSDGWDEQYF.